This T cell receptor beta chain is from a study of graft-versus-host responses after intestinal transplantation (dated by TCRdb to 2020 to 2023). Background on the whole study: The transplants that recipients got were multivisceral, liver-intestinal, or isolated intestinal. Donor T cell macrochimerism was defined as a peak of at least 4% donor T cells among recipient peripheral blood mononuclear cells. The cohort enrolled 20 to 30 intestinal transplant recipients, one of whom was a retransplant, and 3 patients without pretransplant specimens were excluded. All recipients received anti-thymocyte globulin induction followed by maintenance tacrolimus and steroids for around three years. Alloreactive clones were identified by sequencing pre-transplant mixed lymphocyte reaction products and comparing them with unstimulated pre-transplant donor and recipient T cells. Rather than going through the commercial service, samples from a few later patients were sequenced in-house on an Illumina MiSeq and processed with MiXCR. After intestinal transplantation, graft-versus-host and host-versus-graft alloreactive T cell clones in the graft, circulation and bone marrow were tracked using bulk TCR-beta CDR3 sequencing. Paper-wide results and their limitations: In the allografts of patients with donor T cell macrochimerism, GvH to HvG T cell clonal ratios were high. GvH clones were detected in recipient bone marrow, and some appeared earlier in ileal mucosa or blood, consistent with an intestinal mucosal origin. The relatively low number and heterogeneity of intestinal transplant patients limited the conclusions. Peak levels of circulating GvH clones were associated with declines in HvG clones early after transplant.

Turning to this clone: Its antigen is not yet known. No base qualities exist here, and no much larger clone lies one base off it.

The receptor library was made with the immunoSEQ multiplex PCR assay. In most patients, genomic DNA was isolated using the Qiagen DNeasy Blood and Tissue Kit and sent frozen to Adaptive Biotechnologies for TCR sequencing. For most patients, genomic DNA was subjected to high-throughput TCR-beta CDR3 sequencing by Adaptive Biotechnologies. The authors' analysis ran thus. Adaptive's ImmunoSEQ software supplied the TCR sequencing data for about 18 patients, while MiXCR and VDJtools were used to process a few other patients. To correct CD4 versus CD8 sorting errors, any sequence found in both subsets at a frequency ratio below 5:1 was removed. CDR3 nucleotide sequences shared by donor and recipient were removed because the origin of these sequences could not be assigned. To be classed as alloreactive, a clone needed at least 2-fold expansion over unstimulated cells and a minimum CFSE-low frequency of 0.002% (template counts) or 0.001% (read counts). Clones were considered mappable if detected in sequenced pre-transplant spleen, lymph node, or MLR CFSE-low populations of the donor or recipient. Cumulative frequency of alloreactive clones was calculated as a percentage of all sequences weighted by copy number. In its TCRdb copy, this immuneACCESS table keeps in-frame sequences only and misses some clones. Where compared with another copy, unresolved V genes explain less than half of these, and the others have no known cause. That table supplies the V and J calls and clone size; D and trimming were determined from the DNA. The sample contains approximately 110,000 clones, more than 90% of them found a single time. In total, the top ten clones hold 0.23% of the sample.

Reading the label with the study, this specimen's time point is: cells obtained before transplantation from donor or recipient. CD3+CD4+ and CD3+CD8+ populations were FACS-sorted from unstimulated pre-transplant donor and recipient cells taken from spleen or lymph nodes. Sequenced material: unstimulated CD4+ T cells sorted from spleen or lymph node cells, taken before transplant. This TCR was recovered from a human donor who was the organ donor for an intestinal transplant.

The nucleotide sequence reads as follows: TGTGCCAGCAGCTTAATCGGAGACACCGGGGAGCTGTTTTTT. Its protein is CASSLIGDTGELFF. In this chain, TRBV7-2 is recombined with TRBJ2-2; the D gene identity is not certain. Relative to germline, V is 2 bases shorter and J is 3 bases shorter, with 7 bases between their ends. Per the germline V gene, SGHTA is the CDR1 and FQGNSA is the CDR2. From cysteine to phenylalanine, the CDR3 is 14 amino acids long. Only the CDR3 DNA stays, 42 bases, in frame from base 1. Beyond the CDR3, the reference TRBV7-2 and TRBJ2-2 genes provide the residues; the full variable domain reads: GAGVSQSPSNKVTEKGKDVELRCDPISGHTALYWYRQSLGQGLEFLIYFQGNSAPDKSGLPSDRFSAERTGGSVSTLTIQRTQQEDSAVYLCASSLIGDTGELFFGEGSRLTVL.